This TCR beta chain was identified in a study of shared clonotypes between healthy human individuals. General observations from the study: It was the few donors that limited the genetic and exposure-history diversity represented. Larger estimated richness was generally recorded for naive subsets relative to memory subsets.

Splitting of CD4+ cells produced CD45RA+ naive and CD45RA-negative memory subsets. Per the germline V gene, CDR1 is KGHSH and CDR2 is LQKENI. This CDR3 region has 14 residues. Trimming took 0 bases from V and 1 from J, leaving 6 bases between them. Concerning this clone itself: The antigen is undetermined.

Original processing methods: Filtering was not the same, since immunoSEQ gave junction-only sequences without quality scores. Some clones are missing from TCRdb's copy, which holds only in-frame ones; the method was immunoSEQ multiplex PCR. V and J calls and clone size are those listed in that table; D and trimming were worked out from the DNA. Among over a million clones listed, 97% to 99% were seen once. The TCR originated in a man aged 30-40 years in good health. The sequenced material came from naive CD4+ T cells sorted from blood. Specified subset: CD45RA+ positively selected. This chain connects TRBV18 to TRBJ1-2; D uncertain. The CDR3 DNA is TGTGCCAGCTCACCACCCCTCTATAACTATGGCTACACCTTC. Protein sequence: CASSPPLYNYGYTF.